This T cell receptor beta chain is drawn from a study of blood T cell repertoires in COVID-19. The protocol was immunoSEQ multiplex PCR, while the TCRdb copy is restricted to in-frame clones and leaves out a portion. There are some 83,000 clones in the sample; 85% to 90% occur only once, and over 15% lies in the top ten. This clone was observed a few times. Trimming left V 3 bases short and J 3 bases short, with 5 bases between. CDR3 size: 13 residues. This clonotype was sampled from an elderly man in a cohort sampled during active COVID-19. The chain carries TRBV12-3 or TRBV12-4 and TRBJ2-2; no reliable D call. Sequenced sample: peripheral blood. CDR3 nucleotides: TGTGCCAGCAGTTTCAGCGACACCGGGGAGCTGTTTTTT. Translating it yields CASSFSDTGELFF.